There are many counts of the clone carrying this TCR beta chain. Trimming stripped 10 bases from V and 2 bases from J, with 25 bases between. The germline V gene encodes CDR1 MRHNA and CDR2 SNTAGT. The CDR3 has 17 amino acids. MiXCR was run by TCRdb on the RT-PCR reads, yielding one entry per CDR3 protein. The sample includes fewer than 700,000 distinct CDR3 sequences, 10% to 15% of them seen just once. This sample is part of a study of response to subunit inactivated influenza vaccine. Specimen: PBMCs from blood, collected more than 35 days after vaccination. The rearrangement uses TRBV6-4 and TRBJ2-3; a weak D match, TRBD1 (6 bases). The TCR was taken from a middle-aged man who received an inactivated influenza vaccine. The CDR3 loop is CATAMNRERIITDTQYF. CDR3 coding DNA: TGTGCCACCGCTATGAACAGGGAGAGGATAATCACAGATACGCAGTATTTT.